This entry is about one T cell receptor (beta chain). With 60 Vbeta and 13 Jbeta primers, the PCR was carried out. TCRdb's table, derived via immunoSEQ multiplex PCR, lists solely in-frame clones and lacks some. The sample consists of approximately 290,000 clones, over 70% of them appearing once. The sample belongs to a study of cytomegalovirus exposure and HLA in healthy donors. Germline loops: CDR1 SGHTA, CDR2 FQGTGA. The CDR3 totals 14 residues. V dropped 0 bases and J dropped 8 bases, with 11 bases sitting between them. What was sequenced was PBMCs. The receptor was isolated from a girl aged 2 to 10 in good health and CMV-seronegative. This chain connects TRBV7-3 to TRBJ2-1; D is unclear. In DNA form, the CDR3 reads TGTGCCAGCAGCTTAACTGCCCCAGATGATGAGCAGTTCTTC. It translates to CASSLTAPDDEQFF.